This T cell receptor (beta chain) was found in a study of blood T cell repertoires in COVID-19. The overall study: Material from acute and convalescent COVID-19 was sourced from the United States, Italy and Spain. PBMCs, B-cell-depleted T cells, or T cells provided the cDNA or gDNA that made up the material.

This clone appeared once. Looked up from germline, CDR1 is KGHSH and CDR2 is LQKENI. Trimming shortened V by 2 bases and J by 7 bases, and 9 bases separated the two germline ends. CDR3 size: 14 residues. In the original processing: Using reference gene primer amplification, nucleated cell counts were estimated. Only in-frame clones appear in the TCRdb table, and some are missing; sequencing was by immunoSEQ multiplex PCR. V and J calls and clone size are as listed in that table; D and trimming were resolved from the DNA. The sample carries about 46,000 clones, around four fifths recorded once. Sequencing input: peripheral blood. The chain combines TRBV18 with TRBJ1-6; no reliable D call. The TCR comes from an elderly woman with acute or convalescent COVID-19. As DNA, the CDR3 is TGTGCCAGCTCACCAAACAGCAAGAATTCACCCCTCCACTTT. Translation gives CASSPNSKNSPLHF.